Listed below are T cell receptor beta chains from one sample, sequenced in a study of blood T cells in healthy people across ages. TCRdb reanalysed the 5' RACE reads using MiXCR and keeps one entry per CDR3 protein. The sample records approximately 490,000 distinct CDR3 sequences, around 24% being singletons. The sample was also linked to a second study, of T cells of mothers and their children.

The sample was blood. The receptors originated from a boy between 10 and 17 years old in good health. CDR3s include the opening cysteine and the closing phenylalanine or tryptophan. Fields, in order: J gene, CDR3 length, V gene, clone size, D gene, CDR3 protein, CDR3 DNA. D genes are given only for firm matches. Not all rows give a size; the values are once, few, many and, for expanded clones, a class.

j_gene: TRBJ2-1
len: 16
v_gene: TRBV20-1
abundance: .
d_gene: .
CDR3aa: CSARELAGGSYNEQFF
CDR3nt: TGCAGTGCTAGAGAACTAGCAGGGGGATCCTACAATGAGCAGTTCTTC

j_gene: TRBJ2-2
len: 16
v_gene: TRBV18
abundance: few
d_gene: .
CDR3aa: CASLSRAVLNTGELFF
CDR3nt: TGTGCCAGTTTATCGCGGGCAGTTCTTAACACCGGGGAGCTGTTTTTT

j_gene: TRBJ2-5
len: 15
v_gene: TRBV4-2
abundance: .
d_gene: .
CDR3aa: CASSQGLSYQETQYF
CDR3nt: TGTGCCAGCAGCCAAGGACTTTCGTACCAAGAGACCCAGTACTTC

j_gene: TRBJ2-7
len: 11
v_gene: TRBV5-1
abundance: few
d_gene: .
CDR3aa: CASSSASEQYF
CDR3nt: TGCGCCAGCAGCTCGGCTAGCGAGCAGTACTTC

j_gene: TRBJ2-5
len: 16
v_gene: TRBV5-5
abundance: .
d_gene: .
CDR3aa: CASSNDRSWNQETQYF
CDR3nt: TGTGCCAGCAGCAACGACCGTTCTTGGAACCAAGAGACCCAGTACTTC

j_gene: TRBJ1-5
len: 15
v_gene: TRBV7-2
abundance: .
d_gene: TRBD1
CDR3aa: CASSTGTGGNQPQHF
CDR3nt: TGTGCCAGCAGCACAGGGACAGGGGGCAATCAGCCCCAGCATTTT

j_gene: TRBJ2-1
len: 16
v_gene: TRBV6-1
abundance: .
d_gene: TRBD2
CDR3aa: CAGKGEGTRPYNEQFF
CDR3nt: TGTGCCGGAAAGGGAGAAGGGACTAGACCCTACAATGAGCAGTTCTTC

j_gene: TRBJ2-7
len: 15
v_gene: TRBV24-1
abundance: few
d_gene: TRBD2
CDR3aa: CATSDLRREGYEQYF
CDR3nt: TGTGCCACCAGTGATTTAAGAAGGGAGGGCTACGAGCAGTACTTC

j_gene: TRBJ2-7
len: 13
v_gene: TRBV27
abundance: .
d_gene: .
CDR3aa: CASSRDRTYEQYF
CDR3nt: TGTGCCAGCAGCCGGGACCGGACCTACGAGCAGTACTTC

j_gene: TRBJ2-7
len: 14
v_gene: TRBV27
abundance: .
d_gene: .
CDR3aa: CASSFGASGYEQYF
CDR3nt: TGTGCCAGCAGTTTTGGCGCCTCGGGCTACGAGCAGTACTTC

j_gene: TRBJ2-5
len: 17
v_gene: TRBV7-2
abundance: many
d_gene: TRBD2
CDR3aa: CASSLGGAREIVETQYF
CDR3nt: TGTGCCAGCAGCTTAGGGGGCGCGCGGGAGATAGTGGAGACCCAGTACTTC

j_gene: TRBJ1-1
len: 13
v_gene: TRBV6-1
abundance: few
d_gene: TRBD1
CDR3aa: CASSMTGRTEAFF
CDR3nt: TGTGCCAGCAGTATGACAGGGCGAACTGAAGCTTTCTTT

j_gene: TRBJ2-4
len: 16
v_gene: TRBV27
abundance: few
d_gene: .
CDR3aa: CASRGYVETNKNIQYF
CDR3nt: TGTGCCAGCAGGGGGTATGTGGAAACGAACAAAAACATTCAGTACTTC

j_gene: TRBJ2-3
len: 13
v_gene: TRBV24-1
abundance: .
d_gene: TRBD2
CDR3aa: CATSDGPSGLKYF
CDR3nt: TGTGCCACCAGTGATGGGCCTAGCGGATTGAAGTATTTT

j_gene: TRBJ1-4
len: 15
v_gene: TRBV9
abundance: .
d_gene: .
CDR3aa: CASSVGDPYGEKLFF
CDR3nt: TGTGCCAGCAGCGTAGGGGACCCTTATGGGGAAAAACTGTTTTTT

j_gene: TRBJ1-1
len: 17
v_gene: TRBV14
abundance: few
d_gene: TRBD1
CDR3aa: CASSRDREHAENTEAFF
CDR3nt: TGTGCCAGCAGCCGGGACAGGGAGCACGCAGAGAACACTGAAGCTTTCTTT

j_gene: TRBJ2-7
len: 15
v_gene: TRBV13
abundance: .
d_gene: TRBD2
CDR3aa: CASSPRTSRTYEQYF
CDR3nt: TGTGCCAGCAGCCCTCGGACTAGCCGTACCTACGAGCAGTACTTC

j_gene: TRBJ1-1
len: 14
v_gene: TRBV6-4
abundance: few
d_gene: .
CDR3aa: CASSDSSENTEAFF
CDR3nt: TGTGCCAGCAGTGACTCTAGCGAGAACACTGAAGCTTTCTTT

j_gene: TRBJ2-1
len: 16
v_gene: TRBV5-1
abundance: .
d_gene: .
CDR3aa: CASSLILGGGYNEQFF
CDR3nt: TGCGCCAGCAGCTTGATCCTCGGAGGGGGTTACAATGAGCAGTTCTTC

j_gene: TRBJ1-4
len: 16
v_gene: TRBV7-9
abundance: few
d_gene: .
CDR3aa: CASSLPGTRTNEKLFF
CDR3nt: TGTGCCAGCAGCTTGCCGGGGACCCGCACTAATGAAAAACTGTTTTTT

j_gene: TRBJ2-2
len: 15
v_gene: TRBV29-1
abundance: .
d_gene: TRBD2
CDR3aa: CSVPVAGGNTGELFF
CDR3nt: TGCAGCGTGCCCGTTGCGGGAGGGAACACCGGGGAGCTGTTTTTT

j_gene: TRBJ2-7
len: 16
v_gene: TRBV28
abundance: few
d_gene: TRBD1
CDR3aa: CASSPKQGALPYEQYF
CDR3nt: TGTGCCAGCAGTCCCAAACAGGGGGCATTACCCTACGAGCAGTACTTC

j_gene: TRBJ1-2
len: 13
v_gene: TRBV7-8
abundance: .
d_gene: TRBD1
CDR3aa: CASSPGGSEGYTF
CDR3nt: TGTGCCAGCAGCCCAGGGGGATCGGAAGGCTACACCTTC

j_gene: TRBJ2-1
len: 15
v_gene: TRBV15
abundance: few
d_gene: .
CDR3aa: CATSRDDGGRNEQFF
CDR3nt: TGTGCCACCAGCAGAGATGATGGGGGACGCAATGAGCAGTTCTTC

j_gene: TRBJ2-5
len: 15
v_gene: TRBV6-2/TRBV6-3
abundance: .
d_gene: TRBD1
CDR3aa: CASSYSTGIYETQYF
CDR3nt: TGTGCCAGCAGTTACTCGACAGGGATCTATGAGACCCAGTACTTC

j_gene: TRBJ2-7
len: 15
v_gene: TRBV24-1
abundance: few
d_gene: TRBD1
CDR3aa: CATSDRQGANYEQYF
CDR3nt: TGTGCCACCAGTGATCGACAGGGGGCTAACTACGAGCAGTACTTC

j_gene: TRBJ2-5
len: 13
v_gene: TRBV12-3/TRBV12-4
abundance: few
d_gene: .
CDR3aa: CASRKEHQETQYF
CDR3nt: TGTGCCAGCAGGAAGGAACACCAAGAGACCCAGTACTTC

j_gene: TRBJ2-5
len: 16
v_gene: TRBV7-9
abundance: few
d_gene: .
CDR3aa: CASSSQPRKSQETQYF
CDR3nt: TGTGCCAGCAGCTCGCAGCCTAGGAAGTCCCAAGAGACCCAGTACTTC

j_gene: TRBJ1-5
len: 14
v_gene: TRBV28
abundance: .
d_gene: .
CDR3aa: CASSRDTGNQPQHF
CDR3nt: TGTGCCAGCAGTCGGGACACTGGCAATCAGCCCCAGCATTTT